One sample yielded the 22 T cell receptor beta chains listed below, sequenced in a study of beta chain features in type 1 diabetes. Expressed TCRB transcripts were sequenced, since all the RNA that had been isolated was reverse transcribed. Repertoires were generated with immunoSEQ multiplex PCR, while TCRdb's copy carries only in-frame clones and drops some. The sample yields 300,000 to 350,000 clones, 15% to 20% seen once. Sequencing was performed on naive CD4+ T cells from blood. Source of these receptors: a woman younger than 30 in good health.

The genes are TRBV7-3 and TRBJ2-1; D ambiguous. Germline V lookup: CDR1 SGHTA, CDR2 FQGTGA. V was pared by 2 bases and J by 2 bases, with 7 bases between. This CDR3 comprises 14 residues. The CDR3 reads CASSLGQPYNEQFF. The CDR3 DNA follows: TGTGCCAGCAGCTTAGGGCAACCCTACAATGAGCAGTTCTTC.

This clone was seen only a few times. Other DNA sequences in this sample translate to the same CDR3. The chain joins TRBV25-1 to TRBJ2-3; 8 nucleotides align to TRBD1. J lost 1 base, V lost 4 bases, and 1 base had no gene match. The CDR3 extends over 14 amino acids. Germline V lookup: CDR1 MGHDK, CDR2 SYGVNS. Here the CDR3 reads CASSAGGGTDTQYF. For the CDR3, the DNA is TGTGCCAGCAGTGCAGGGGGCGGCACAGATACGCAGTATTTT.

Comments on this clone: The junction differs from germline at one of its ends, possibly a read error. V and J are TRBV7-8 and TRBJ2-7; the match to TRBD2 covers 14 bases. Germline loops: CDR1 SGHVS, CDR2 FQNEAQ. CDR3 size: 14 residues. The CDR3 is CASSLATSGGARFF. The CDR3 region has the DNA TGTGCCAGCAGCTTAGCGACTAGCGGGGGGGCCCGGTTCTTC.

This clone was found a few times. The chain joins TRBV15 to TRBJ1-1; the D is unclear. Trimming took off 1 base at V and 5 bases at J, with 5 bases between the two ends. From germline, CDR1 is LNHNV and CDR2 YYDKDF (reference sequence). The CDR3 consists of 12 residues. CDR3 sequence: CATSRGATEAFF. CDR3 nucleotides: TGTGCCACCAGCAGAGGGGCGACTGAAGCTTTCTTT.

This sequence joins TRBV30 and TRBJ1-5, with D hard to call. Trimming took 1 base from V and 0 from J, leaving 10 bases between them. CDR3 size: 15 residues. The germline V gene has CDR1 GTSNPN and CDR2 SVGIG (reference sequence). The CDR3 spells CAWSDGSYSNQPQHF. The CDR3 DNA is TGTGCCTGGAGTGATGGGAGTTATAGCAATCAGCCCCAGCATTTT.

This clone was observed a few times. This same CDR3 is encoded by further DNA sequences in the sample. In DNA form, the CDR3 reads TGTGCCTGGAGTGTACAACGGAACACTGAAGCTTTCTTT. This sequence encodes CAWSVQRNTEAFF. The chain carries TRBV30 and TRBJ1-1; D is unclear. Trimming cost V 0 bases and J 1 base, with 6 bases left between them. Germline V gene sequence: CDR1 GTSNPN, CDR2 SVGIG (reference sequence). The CDR3 totals 13 residues.

CDR3 loop: CASSFGTSVTNTGELFF. The CDR3 region has the DNA TGTGCCAGCAGCTTTGGAACTAGCGTCACGAACACCGGGGAGCTGTTTTTT. The J gene is TRBJ2-2, the V gene TRBV7-9; TRBD2 matches 7 bases. V was clipped by 3 bases and J by 0 bases; unmatched bases: 7. CDR1 SEHNR and CDR2 FQNEAQ come from the germline V gene (reference sequence). This CDR3 comprises 17 residues.

The rearrangement links TRBV7-9 to TRBJ1-2; D is ambiguous. Germline loops: CDR1 SEHNR, CDR2 FQNEAQ (reference sequence). There are 12 residues in the CDR3. The V gene lost 3 bases and the J gene lost 6 bases, with 8 bases spanning the gap. The CDR3: CASSFGPDGYTF. The DNA of the CDR3 is TGTGCCAGCAGCTTCGGTCCCGATGGCTACACCTTC.

This chain connects TRBV7-9 to TRBJ2-5; TRBD2 might be the D (6 bases). CDR1 and CDR2 (germline): SEHNR, FQNEAQ (reference sequence). The germline V and J ends were trimmed by 4 bases and 7 bases, with 13 bases remaining between them. CDR3 size: 13 residues. Here the CDR3 reads CASSSWEAGTQYF. Here the CDR3 DNA reads TGTGCCAGCAGCTCCTGGGAGGCAGGGACCCAGTACTTC. Together with reference TRBV7-9 and TRBJ2-5, the CDR3 gives the full variable domain: DTGVSQNPRHKITKRGQNVTFRCDPISEHNRLYWYRQTLGQGPEFLTYFQNEAQLEKSRLLSDRFSAERPKGSFSTLEIQRTEQGDSAMYLCASSSWEAGTQYFGPGTRLLVL.

A few counts support this clone. The J gene is TRBJ2-7, the V gene TRBV23-1; 9 nucleotides align to TRBD1. TRBV23-1 is flagged as an ORF with uncertain function. The CDR3 sequence is 15 residues long. Trimming removed 7 bases from V and 5 bases from J; junction bases left unmatched: 12. The DNA of the CDR3 is TGCGCCAGCACCTTACCGAAGACAGGGGGAAACGAGCAGTACTTC. Its translation is CASTLPKTGGNEQYF.

The rearrangement uses TRBV29-1 and TRBJ2-1, with D tentatively TRBD2 (5 bases). Looked up from germline, CDR1 is SQVTM and CDR2 is ANQGSEA. The CDR3 covers 14 residues. The V and J ends lost 8 bases and 0 bases respectively, with 14 bases between them. The CDR3 sequence: CSLGLFSSYNEQFF. The CDR3, as DNA: TGCAGCCTAGGACTGTTCAGCTCCTACAATGAGCAGTTCTTC.

This clone came up a few times. The chain is built from TRBV2 and TRBJ2-5; 9 bases are shared with TRBD1. V was clipped by 8 bases and J by 0 bases; unmatched bases: 1. The CDR3 sequence is 13 residues long. The V gene's germline CDR1 is SNHLY and CDR2 FYNNEI. CDR3 protein: CASGTGNQETQYF. In nucleotides, the CDR3 is TGTGCCAGCGGGACAGGGAACCAAGAGACCCAGTACTTC.

The gene calls are TRBV4-3 and TRBJ2-7; 8 bases map to TRBD1. CDR1 LGHNA and CDR2 YSLEER come from the germline V gene. The CDR3 loop spans 14 amino acids. The junction had 0 bases not matched to a gene; V was cut back by 0 bases and J by 2 bases. DNA of the CDR3: TGCGCCAGCAGCCAAGACAGGGGGCCCTACGAGCAGTACTTC. Its protein product is CASSQDRGPYEQYF.

The chain joins TRBV18 to TRBJ1-2, with TRBD1 matching 8 bases. The germline gives CDR1 KGHSH, CDR2 LQKENI. This CDR3 is built from 17 residues. J gave up 1 base and V 6 bases, and 13 bases lay outside the gene matches. The CDR3 bases are TGTGCCAGCTCGCCTCTTGACAGGGGAGTATATAACTATGGCTACACCTTC. It specifies CASSPLDRGVYNYGYTF.

This clone showed up just a few times. The J gene is TRBJ1-5, the V gene TRBV7-2; no reliable D call. Germline V gene data show CDR1 as SGHTA and CDR2 as FQGNSA. The CDR3 totals 14 residues. Trimming took 0 bases from V and 1 from J, leaving 4 bases between them. The DNA for the CDR3 is TGTGCCAGCAGCTTAGCCAGGAGCAATCAGCCCCAGCATTTT. Its translation is CASSLARSNQPQHF.

As DNA, the CDR3 is TGTGCCAGCAGCCCAAGGCGGTCTAGCGGGGGAAATACGCAGTATTTT. It yields the protein CASSPRRSSGGNTQYF. The J gene is TRBJ2-3, the V gene TRBV7-9; 10 nucleotides agree with TRBD2. Germline V gives CDR1 SEHNR, CDR2 FQNEAQ (reference sequence). The CDR3 totals 16 residues. J was trimmed by 7 bases and V by 5 bases; bases with no gene match: 12.

The chain has TRBV6-1 and TRBJ1-5; D unclear. V was trimmed by 9 bases and J by 4 bases, leaving 10 bases between them. Germline V gene lookup returns CDR1 MNHNS and CDR2 SASEGT. The CDR3 runs 12 residues. The CDR3 DNA reads as TGTGCCAGTCATCCGCGGAATCAGCCCCAGCATTTT. Translation gives CASHPRNQPQHF.

The chain links TRBV20-1 to TRBJ2-7; D might be TRBD1 (6 bases). Germline loops: CDR1 DFQATT, CDR2 SNEGSKA (reference sequence). The CDR3 sequence is 11 residues long. V lost 6 bases, J lost 9 bases, and 15 bases lay in between. The CDR3 DNA follows: TGCAGTGCGCGAAACCCAGGGGTGCAGTACTTC. It is translated as CSARNPGVQYF.

This clone turned up a few times. The chain has TRBV15 and TRBJ2-3; unclear D gene. The germline V gene encodes CDR1 LNHNV and CDR2 YYDKDF (reference sequence). CDR3 length: 14 amino acids. V dropped 0 bases and J dropped 0 bases, with 4 bases sitting between them. Here the CDR3 reads CATSRDTSTDTQYF. In DNA, the CDR3 is TGTGCCACCAGCAGAGACACTAGCACAGATACGCAGTATTTT. The full variable domain, rest sourced from reference TRBV15 and TRBJ2-3, is DAMVIQNPRYQVTQFGKPVTLSCSQTLNHNVMYWYQQKSSQAPKLLFHYYDKDFNNEADTPDNFQSRRPNTSFCFLDIRSPGLGDTAMYLCATSRDTSTDTQYFGPGTRLTVL.

This clone came up a few times. V and J are TRBV13 and TRBJ2-3; tentative D call: TRBD1 (6 bases). The CDR3 covers 16 residues. The V and J ends lost 0 bases and 3 bases respectively, with 13 bases between them. Germline V gene lookup returns CDR1 PRHDT and CDR2 FYEKMQ (reference sequence). In nucleotides, the CDR3 is TGTGCCAGCAGCTTAGGCCCACAGGGTGGGACAGATACGCAGTATTTT. Amino acids: CASSLGPQGGTDTQYF. The full variable domain, in which reference TRBV13 and TRBJ2-3 provide the parts outside the CDR3, is AAGVIQSPRHLIKEKRETATLKCYPIPRHDTVYWYQQGPGQDPQFLISFYEKMQSDKGSIPDRFSAQQFSDYHSELNMSSLELGDSALYFCASSLGPQGGTDTQYFGPGTRLTVL.

This clone was recorded a few times. The rearrangement links TRBV18 to TRBJ1-5; the D is unclear. Germline V gene data show CDR1 as KGHSH and CDR2 as LQKENI. V lost 4 bases to trimming and J lost 0 bases, with 13 bases between them. This CDR3 has 16 residues. CDR3 coding DNA: TGTGCCAGCTCACTCCTTCCCCATAGTAGCAATCAGCCCCAGCATTTT. Protein product: CASSLLPHSSNQPQHF.

This clone has just a few counts. V usage is TRBV13 and J usage is TRBJ2-7; 9 positions agree with TRBD2. This CDR3 contains 15 residues. V trimming: 5 bases; J trimming: 2 bases; junction bases outside the gene matches: 7. The germline CDR1 and CDR2 sequences are PRHDT and FYEKMQ (reference sequence). The CDR3 coding sequence is TGTGCCAGCAGCGATCGACTAGCGGATACCTACGAGCAGTACTTC. Its translation: CASSDRLADTYEQYF.